Listed here is a single T cell receptor beta chain. Its antigen remains unidentified. Sequencing was performed with immunoSEQ multiplex PCR; in TCRdb, only in-frame clones are kept and a portion is missing. The data show about 110,000 clones, around 64% seen once. These data originate in a study of shared clonotypes between healthy human individuals. As for the study in general: CD8 memory received one plate per donor, CD8 naive two, CD4 memory three and CD4 naive three. The study, taken as a whole, reports: Shared across a few donors were around 4.7% of the naive CD4 clonotypes. Clonotype sharing among donors likely depends on sequencing depth.

There were no recent acute infections or vaccinations among the donors, who were healthy HIV-negative adults. Germline CDR1 reads MDHEN; CDR2 reads SYDVKM. This CDR3 region has 18 residues. J was trimmed by 2 bases and V by 3 bases; bases with no gene match: 10. The receptor was derived from a woman between 25 and 40 years old in good health. V usage is TRBV28 and J usage is TRBJ2-7; TRBD2 matches at 13 bases. Sequencing used memory CD8+ T cells sorted from blood. Subset indicated: CD45RO+ cells pooled with CCR7-negative TemRA cells. Written as DNA, the CDR3 is TGTGCCAGCAGTTTCCGACGGACAGGACTAGCGGGAGCCTACGAGCAGTACTTC. It yields the protein CASSFRRTGLAGAYEQYF. The full variable domain, its missing parts supplied by reference TRBV28 and TRBJ2-7, is DVKVTQSSRYLVKRTGEKVFLECVQDMDHENMFWYRQDPGLGLRLIYFSYDVKMKEKGDIPEGYSVSREKKERFSLILESASTNQTSMYLCASSFRRTGLAGAYEQYFGPGTRLTVT.